The 26 T cell receptor beta chains presented below share a single source sample, sequenced in a study of vaccination and CD4 T cells after COVID-19. The treatment was: approximately 9-day PBMC culture with coronavirus spike peptide pools or control peptides (ViraFEST assay). The Oncomine TCR Beta short-read assay was applied to DNA of cultured CD4+ T cells. TCRdb analysed the PCR reads with MiXCR anew, one entry per CDR3 protein. In the table there are under 20,000 distinct CDR3 sequences, roughly 50% of which are singletons. Antigens of these TCRs are unknown. Sample: CD4+ T cells from blood, cultured in vitro, taken before SARS-CoV-2 vaccination. These receptors were taken from a human donor who had recovered from COVID-19.

The V and J genes are TRBV7-2 and TRBJ1-2; tentative D call: TRBD1 (6 bases). The germline V gene has CDR1 SGHTA and CDR2 FQGNSA. The CDR3 consists of 14 residues. Trimming pared 7 bases from V and 2 bases from J, leaving 14 bases between. The chain's CDR3 is CASIREGGNYGYTF. In DNA form, the CDR3 reads TGTGCCAGCATCAGGGAGGGGGGGAACTATGGCTACACCTTC.

The chain combines TRBV19 with TRBJ2-7, with D possibly matching TRBD1 (5 bases). With 5 bases removed from V and 5 bases from J, the gap between germline ends came to 22 bases. The CDR3 sequence is 16 residues long. The germline CDR1 and CDR2 sequences are LNHDA and SQIVND (reference sequence). CDR3 region: CASSDLWGGSGHEQYF. The CDR3 nucleotides are TGTGCCAGTAGTGATCTCTGGGGCGGATCTGGTCACGAGCAGTACTTC.

V and J are TRBV19 and TRBJ2-2, with 7 nucleotides matching TRBD1. Germline-derived CDR1 and CDR2 are LNHDA and SQIVND (reference sequence). The CDR3 spans 16 residues. The ends lost 4 bases at V and 2 bases at J; junction bases unmatched: 7. The CDR3 sequence is CASSTPGQINTGELFF. The DNA for the CDR3 is TGTGCCAGTAGTACGCCGGGACAGATAAACACCGGGGAGCTGTTTTTT.

The rearrangement links TRBV27 to TRBJ1-2; 7 bases are shared with TRBD1. The V gene end was trimmed by 4 bases and the J gene end by 8 bases; junction bases not matched to a gene: 7. This CDR3 has 13 amino acids. CDR1 and CDR2 (germline): MNHEY, SMNVEV (reference sequence). CDR3 coding DNA: TGTGCCAGCAGTTCGACAGGGATTTACGGCTACACCTTC. Protein product: CASSSTGIYGYTF.

The chain uses TRBV12-3 or TRBV12-4 and TRBJ2-1, with D unclear. Between the trimmed V and J ends, which lost 5 bases and 1 base, there was a span of 12 bases. The CDR3 loop spans 15 amino acids. CDR3 DNA: TGTGCCAGCAGTATATCTAGGACGTCCTACAATGAGCAGTTCTTC. Translation gives CASSISRTSYNEQFF.

This clonotype showed up just once. The rearrangement uses TRBV11-3 and TRBJ2-3; no clear D. V was clipped by 3 bases and J by 3 bases, with 13 bases between them. This CDR3 spans 15 amino acids. Germline CDR1 SGHNT, CDR2 YENEEA. Here the CDR3 reads CASSLGGAGTDTQYF. CDR3 bases: TGTGCCAGCAGCTTGGGCGGAGCCGGAACAGATACGCAGTATTTT.

Only one count was recorded for this clonotype. V is TRBV20-1 and J is TRBJ2-5; TRBD2 matches 7 bases. CDR1 DFQATT and CDR2 SNEGSKA come from the germline V gene (reference sequence). The junction had 14 bases not matched to a gene; V was cut back by 2 bases and J by 5 bases. The CDR3 consists of 16 residues. The CDR3 here is CSARIPKGGSRETQYF. The CDR3 coding sequence is TGCAGTGCTAGAATTCCCAAAGGCGGGAGTCGGGAGACCCAGTACTTC.

J is TRBJ1-1 and V is TRBV7-9; no firm D call. This CDR3 is 18 amino acids long. The V gene lost 1 base and the J gene lost 0 bases, with 18 bases spanning the gap. Germline CDR1 reads SEHNR; CDR2 reads FQNEAQ (reference sequence). CDR3 coding DNA: TGTGCCAGCAGCTTAGACCTAGCCCCCACGCTAATGAACACTGAAGCTTTCTTT. Protein: CASSLDLAPTLMNTEAFF.

This clonotype was seen a few times. The chain has TRBV6-2 or TRBV6-3 and TRBJ2-7, with D unclear. This CDR3 has 12 residues. Germline CDR1 is MNHEY and CDR2 is SVGEGT. V lost 4 bases, J lost 6 bases, and 10 bases lay in between. DNA for the CDR3: TGTGCCAGCAGTTCCCAGGCTCTCGAGCAGTACTTC. Translation: CASSSQALEQYF.

This clonotype was picked up a small number of times. The rearrangement links TRBV6-2 or TRBV6-3 to TRBJ1-6; perhaps TRBD1 as D (5 bases). The V end lost 6 bases, the J end lost 5 bases, and 14 bases lay between the germline ends. The CDR3 extends over 15 amino acids. Germline lookup yields CDR1 MNHEY and CDR2 SVGEGT. CDR3 region: CASSSGTANNSPLHF. As DNA, the CDR3 is TGTGCCAGCAGCAGCGGGACTGCAAATAATTCACCCCTCCACTTT.

The rearrangement uses TRBV20-1 and TRBJ2-1; TRBD2 agrees at 8 bases. The J segment lost 5 bases and the V segment lost 5 bases, leaving 11 bases of the junction unmatched. This CDR3 has 15 amino acids. Germline V gene data show CDR1 as DFQATT and CDR2 as SNEGSKA (reference sequence). The CDR3 DNA reads as TGCAGTGCTGAAACACTAGCGGCCTGGAACAATGAGCAGTTCTTC. Translating gives CSAETLAAWNNEQFF.

The V call is TRBV20-1, the J call TRBJ2-7; 7 bases map to TRBD1. The germline V gene encodes CDR1 DFQATT and CDR2 SNEGSKA (reference sequence). The CDR3 runs to 15 residues. After removal of 6 bases from V and 4 bases from J, the junction contained 15 bases not matched to a gene. The DNA of the CDR3 is TGCAGTGCAGGACCAGCGTCAGGGGGAACTTACGAGCAGTACTTC. Its protein product is CSAGPASGGTYEQYF.

This clonotype was detected a few times. The chain links TRBV27 to TRBJ2-6, with D perhaps TRBD1 (5 bases). Between the trimmed V and J ends, which lost 5 bases and 0 bases, there was a span of 11 bases. Germline V gene data show CDR1 as MNHEY and CDR2 as SMNVEV (reference sequence). The CDR3 runs to 16 residues. Here the CDR3 DNA reads TGTGCCAGCAGTGGGGCAGGGATCTCTGGGGCCAACGTCCTGACTTTC. Translation: CASSGAGISGANVLTF.

Only a few counts were recorded for this clonotype. The gene calls are TRBV6-1 and TRBJ1-2; a possible D gene is TRBD1 (5 bases). This CDR3 comprises 12 residues. V was shortened by 7 bases and J by 9 bases, with 15 bases between the two germline ends. Germline values: CDR1 MNHNS, CDR2 SASEGT. Written as DNA, the CDR3 is TGTGCCAGCACCGGCAGGGAGTACCGCTACACCTTC. Translation: CASTGREYRYTF.

This clonotype came up once. V gene TRBV15 combines with J gene TRBJ2-7; 7 bases are a match to TRBD2. V lost 0 bases and J lost 2; bases outside the gene matches: 1. The CDR3 extends over 14 amino acids. CDR1 is LNHNV, CDR2 YYDKDF, per germline (reference sequence). DNA of the CDR3: TGTGCCACCAGCAGAGATGGGGGGGCCTACGAGCAGTACTTC. Its protein product is CATSRDGGAYEQYF. Full variable domain (remainder filled in from reference TRBV15 and TRBJ2-7): DAMVIQNPRYQVTQFGKPVTLSCSQTLNHNVMYWYQQKSSQAPKLLFHYYDKDFNNEADTPDNFQSRRPNTSFCFLDIRSPGLGDTAMYLCATSRDGGAYEQYFGPGTRLTVT.

The chain employs TRBV20-1 and TRBJ1-2; TRBD1 is a possible D gene (5 bases). The CDR3 runs to 12 residues. The germline V gene encodes CDR1 DFQATT and CDR2 SNEGSKA (reference sequence). V lost 3 bases and J 8 bases, leaving 13 bases between the germline ends. The CDR3 DNA reads TGCAGTGCTAGCGGGGGTTTTGGGGGCTACACCTTC. This gives the protein CSASGGFGGYTF.

The chain is built from TRBV6-1 and TRBJ1-2, with 10 nucleotides matching TRBD1. Germline-derived CDR1 and CDR2 are MNHNS and SASEGT. Trimming at V came to 7 bases and at J to 2 bases, leaving 13 bases not matched to a gene. The CDR3 runs 17 residues. CDR3 sequence (DNA): TGTGCCAGCACCATACCGGGAGGGACAGGGGTCAACTATGGCTACACCTTC. This sequence encodes CASTIPGGTGVNYGYTF.

This clonotype was detected only a few times. V is TRBV27 and J is TRBJ1-1, with 10 nucleotides matching TRBD1. With V trimmed by 5 bases and J by 4 bases, 13 bases remained unmatched. The CDR3 contains 17 residues. Germline V gene sequence: CDR1 MNHEY, CDR2 SMNVEV (reference sequence). The CDR3 reads CASSLPGTGAGATEAFF. The CDR3 nucleotides read TGTGCCAGCAGTCTTCCCGGGACAGGGGCAGGGGCCACTGAAGCTTTCTTT.

The V gene is TRBV10-3, the J gene TRBJ1-2, with TRBD1 matching 9 bases. Germline CDR1 and CDR2: ENHRY and SYGVKD. The CDR3 totals 15 residues. After removal of 2 bases from V and 5 bases from J, the junction contained 6 bases not matched to a gene. In DNA form, the CDR3 reads TGTGCCATCAGTGAGAAGGTCGACAGGGGGTATGGCTACACCTTC. It translates to CAISEKVDRGYGYTF.

This clonotype appeared a few times. The chain employs TRBV7-8 and TRBJ2-7; 9 nucleotides line up with TRBD2. The ends lost 7 bases at V and 7 bases at J; junction bases unmatched: 20. Looked up from germline, CDR1 is SGHVS and CDR2 is FQNEAQ. CDR3 length: 17 residues. The CDR3 DNA follows: TGTGCCAGCAACATGGGGGGTCTAGCGGGGCATTTGGAGGAGCAGTACTTC. It codes for CASNMGGLAGHLEEQYF.

The CDR3 region is CASSFGQGETQYF. The CDR3 DNA sequence: TGTGCCAGCAGCTTTGGACAGGGGGAGACCCAGTACTTC. The rearrangement uses TRBV7-6 and TRBJ2-5; 9 bases align to TRBD1. CDR1 and CDR2 (germline): SGHVS, FNYEAQ. V was pared by 3 bases and J by 5 bases, with 1 base of the junction left unmatched. The CDR3 is 13 residues long.

V usage is TRBV10-3 and J usage is TRBJ2-5; unclear D gene. The ends were cut back, 3 bases at V and 1 base at J, with 6 bases in the middle. The length of the CDR3 is 13 residues. Germline V gives CDR1 ENHRY, CDR2 SYGVKD. CDR3 in DNA: TGTGCCATCAGTGATCCCACCCAAGAGACCCAGTACTTC. This translates into CAISDPTQETQYF.

Only a few counts were recorded for this clonotype. The chain is built from TRBV27 and TRBJ1-1; D is unresolved. The CDR3 has 11 residues. Trimming removed 4 bases from V and 10 bases from J, with 10 bases in between. CDR1 is MNHEY, CDR2 SMNVEV, per germline (reference sequence). CDR3 sequence reads: CASSSGTSAFF. Written as DNA, the CDR3 is TGTGCCAGCAGTTCCGGCACCTCAGCTTTCTTT.

This sequence joins TRBV7-2 and TRBJ2-7, with D perhaps being TRBD1 or TRBD2 (6 bases each). The CDR3 contains 18 residues. Germline assignment: CDR1 SGHTA and CDR2 FQGNSA. Trimming removed 1 base from V and 1 base from J, with 20 bases in between. For the CDR3, the DNA is TGTGCCAGCAGCTTAGGTCCTGCGGTGGGGGGCCTTTCCTACGAGCAGTACTTC. Its translation is CASSLGPAVGGLSYEQYF.

The chain has TRBV5-5 and TRBJ2-7; TRBD2 agrees at 7 bases. The CDR3 has 15 amino acids. Germline assignment: CDR1 SGHKS and CDR2 YYEKEE (reference sequence). J was trimmed by 3 bases and V by 0 bases; bases with no gene match: 6. DNA for the CDR3: TGTGCCAGCAGCTTGGGGGCGAGCGGGAACTACGAGCAGTACTTC. Its translation: CASSLGASGNYEQYF.

The genes are TRBV7-2 and TRBJ2-7; weak D call: TRBD1 (6 bases). CDR1 is SGHTA, CDR2 FQGNSA, per germline. The CDR3 is 15 amino acids. V shed 1 base and J shed 0 bases, with 10 bases lying between them. The CDR3 nucleotides are TGTGCCAGCAGCTTAGATGGGGGCCTCTCCTACGAGCAGTACTTC. Translation gives CASSLDGGLSYEQYF.